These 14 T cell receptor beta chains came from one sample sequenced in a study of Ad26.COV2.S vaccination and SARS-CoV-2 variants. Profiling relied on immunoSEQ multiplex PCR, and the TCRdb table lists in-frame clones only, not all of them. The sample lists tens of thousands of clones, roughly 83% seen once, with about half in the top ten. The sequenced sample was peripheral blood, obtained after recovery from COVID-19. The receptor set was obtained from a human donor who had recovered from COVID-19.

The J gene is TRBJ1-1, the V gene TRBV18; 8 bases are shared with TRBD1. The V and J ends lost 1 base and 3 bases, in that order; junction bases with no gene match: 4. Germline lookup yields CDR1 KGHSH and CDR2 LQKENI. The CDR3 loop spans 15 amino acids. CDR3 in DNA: TGTGCCAGCTCACCACGGGGACAGGAGGACACTGAAGCTTTCTTT. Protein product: CASSPRGQEDTEAFF.

CDR3 residues: CASSLGLTLTQYF. The DNA for the CDR3 is TGTGCCAGCAGCTTGGGACTGACCTTGACCCAGTACTTC. This rearrangement joins TRBV7-3 to TRBJ2-5; tentative D call: TRBD2 (6 bases). Trimming cost V 3 bases and J 7 bases, with 12 bases left between them. Per the germline V gene, CDR1 is SGHTA and CDR2 is FQGTGA. The CDR3 sequence is 13 residues long. The variable domain in full, completed from reference TRBV7-3 and TRBJ2-5, reads GAGVSQTPSNKVTEKGKYVELRCDPISGHTALYWYRQSLGQGPEFLIYFQGTGAADDSGLPNDRFFAVRPEGSVSTLKIQRTERGDSAVYLCASSLGLTLTQYFGPGTRLLVL.

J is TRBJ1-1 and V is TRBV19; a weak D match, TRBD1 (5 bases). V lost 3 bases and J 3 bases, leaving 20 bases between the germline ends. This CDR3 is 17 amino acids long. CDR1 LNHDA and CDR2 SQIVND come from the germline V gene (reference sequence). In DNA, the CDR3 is TGTGCCAGTAGTATGGGACGACCGGGCCCCTTCCACACTGAAGCTTTCTTT. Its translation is CASSMGRPGPFHTEAFF. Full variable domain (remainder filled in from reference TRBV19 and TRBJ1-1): DGGITQSPKYLFRKEGQNVTLSCEQNLNHDAMYWYRQDPGQGLRLIYYSQIVNDFQKGDIAEGYSVSREKKESFPLTVTSAQKNPTAFYLCASSMGRPGPFHTEAFFGQGTRLTVV.

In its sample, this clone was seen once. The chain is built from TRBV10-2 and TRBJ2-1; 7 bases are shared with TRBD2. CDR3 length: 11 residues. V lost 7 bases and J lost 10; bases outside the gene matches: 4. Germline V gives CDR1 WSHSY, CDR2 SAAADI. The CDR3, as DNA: TGCGCCAGCACGGGGGGAGGGGAGCAGTTCTTC. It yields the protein CASTGGGEQFF.

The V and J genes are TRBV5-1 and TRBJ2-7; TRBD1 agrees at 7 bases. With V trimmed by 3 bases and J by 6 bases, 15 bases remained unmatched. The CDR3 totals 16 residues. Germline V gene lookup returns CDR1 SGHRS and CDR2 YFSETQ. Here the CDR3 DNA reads TGCGCCAGCAGCTCCACCTTAACAGGGGTGAATGGCGAGCAGTACTTC. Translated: CASSSTLTGVNGEQYF.

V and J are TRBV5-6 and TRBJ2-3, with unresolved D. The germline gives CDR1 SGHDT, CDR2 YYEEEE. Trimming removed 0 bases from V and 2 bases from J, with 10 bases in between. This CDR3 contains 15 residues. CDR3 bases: TGTGCCAGCAGCTTGGAGCAGTACAACACAGATACGCAGTATTTT. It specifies CASSLEQYNTDTQYF.

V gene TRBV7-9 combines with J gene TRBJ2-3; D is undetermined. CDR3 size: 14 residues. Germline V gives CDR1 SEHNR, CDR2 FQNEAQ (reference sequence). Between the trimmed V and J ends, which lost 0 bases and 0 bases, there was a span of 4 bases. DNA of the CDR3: TGTGCCAGCAGCTTAGCGGGCAGCACAGATACGCAGTATTTT. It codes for CASSLAGSTDTQYF.

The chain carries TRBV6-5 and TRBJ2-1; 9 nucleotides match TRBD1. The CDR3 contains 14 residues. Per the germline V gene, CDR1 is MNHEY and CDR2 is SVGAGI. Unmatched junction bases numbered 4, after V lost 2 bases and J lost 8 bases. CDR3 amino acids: CASSYGTGYDEQFF. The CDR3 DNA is TGTGCCAGCAGTTACGGGACAGGGTACGATGAGCAGTTCTTC.

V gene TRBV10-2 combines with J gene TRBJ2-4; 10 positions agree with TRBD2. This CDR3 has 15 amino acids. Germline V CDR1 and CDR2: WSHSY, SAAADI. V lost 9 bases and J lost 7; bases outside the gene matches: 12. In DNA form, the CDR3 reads TGCGCCAGTCTTCCCTTAAGCGGGGGGGCGAACATTCAGTACTTC. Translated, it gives CASLPLSGGANIQYF.

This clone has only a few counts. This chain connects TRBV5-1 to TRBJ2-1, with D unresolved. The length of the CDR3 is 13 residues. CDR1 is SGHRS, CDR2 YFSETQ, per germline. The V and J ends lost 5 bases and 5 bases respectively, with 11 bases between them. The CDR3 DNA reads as TGCGCCAGCAGAATCGGACCTAACAATGAGCAGTTCTTC. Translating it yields CASRIGPNNEQFF.

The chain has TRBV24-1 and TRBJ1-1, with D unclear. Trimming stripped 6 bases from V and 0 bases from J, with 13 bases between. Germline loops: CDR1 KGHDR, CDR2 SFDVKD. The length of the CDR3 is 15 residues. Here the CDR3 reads CATSLGSIMNTEAFF. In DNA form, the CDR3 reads TGTGCCACCAGTCTCGGCAGCATCATGAACACTGAAGCTTTCTTT.

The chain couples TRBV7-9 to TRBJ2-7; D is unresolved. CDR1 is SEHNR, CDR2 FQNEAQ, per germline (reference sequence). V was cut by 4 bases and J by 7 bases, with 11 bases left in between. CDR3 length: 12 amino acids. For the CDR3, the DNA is TGTGCCAGCAGCTCACAGAGTCAGGAGCAGTACTTC. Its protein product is CASSSQSQEQYF. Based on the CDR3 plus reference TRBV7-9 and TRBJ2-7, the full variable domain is DTGVSQNPRHKITKRGQNVTFRCDPISEHNRLYWYRQTLGQGPEFLTYFQNEAQLEKSRLLSDRFSAERPKGSFSTLEIQRTEQGDSAMYLCASSSQSQEQYFGPGTRLTVT.

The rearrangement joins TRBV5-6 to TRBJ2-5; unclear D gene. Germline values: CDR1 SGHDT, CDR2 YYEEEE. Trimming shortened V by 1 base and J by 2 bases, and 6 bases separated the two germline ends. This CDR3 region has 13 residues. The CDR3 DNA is TGTGCCAGCAGCTTGTTCGAACAAGAGACCCAGTACTTC. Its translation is CASSLFEQETQYF.

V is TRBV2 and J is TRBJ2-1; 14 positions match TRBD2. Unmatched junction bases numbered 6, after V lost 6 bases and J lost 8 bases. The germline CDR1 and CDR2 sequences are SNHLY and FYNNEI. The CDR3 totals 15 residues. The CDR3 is CASRGLAGEADEQFF. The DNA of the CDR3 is TGTGCCAGCAGGGGACTAGCGGGAGAGGCGGATGAGCAGTTCTTC.